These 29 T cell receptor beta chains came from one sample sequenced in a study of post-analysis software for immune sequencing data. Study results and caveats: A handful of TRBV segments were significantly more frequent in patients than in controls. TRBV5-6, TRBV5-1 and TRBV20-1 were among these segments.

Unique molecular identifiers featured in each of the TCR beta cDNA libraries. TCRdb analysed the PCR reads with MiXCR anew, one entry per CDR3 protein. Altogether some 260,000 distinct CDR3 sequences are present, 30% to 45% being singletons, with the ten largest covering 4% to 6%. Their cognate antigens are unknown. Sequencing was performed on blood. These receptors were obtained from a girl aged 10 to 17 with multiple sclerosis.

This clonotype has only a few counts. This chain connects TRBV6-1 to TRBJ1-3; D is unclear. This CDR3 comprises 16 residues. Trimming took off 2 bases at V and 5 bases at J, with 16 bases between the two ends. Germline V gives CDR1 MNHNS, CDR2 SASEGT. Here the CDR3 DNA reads TGTGCCAGCAGTGAACCCCGGGGAGGTGGAAGAAACACCATATATTTT. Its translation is CASSEPRGGGRNTIYF.

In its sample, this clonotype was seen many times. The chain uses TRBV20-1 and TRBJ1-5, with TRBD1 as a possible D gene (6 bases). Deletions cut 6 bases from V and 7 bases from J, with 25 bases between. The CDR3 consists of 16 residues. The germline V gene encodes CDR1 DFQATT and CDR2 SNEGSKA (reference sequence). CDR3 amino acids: CSASEQGRGRYQPQHF. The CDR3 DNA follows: TGCAGTGCCTCGGAACAGGGCAGGGGTCGATACCAGCCCCAGCATTTT.

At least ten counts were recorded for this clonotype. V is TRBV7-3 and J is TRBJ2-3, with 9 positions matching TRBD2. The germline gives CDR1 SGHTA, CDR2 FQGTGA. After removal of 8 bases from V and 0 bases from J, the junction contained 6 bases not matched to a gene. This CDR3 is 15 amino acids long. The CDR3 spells CASAPSGRSTDTQYF. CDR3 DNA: TGTGCCAGCGCGCCCAGCGGGAGGAGCACAGATACGCAGTATTTT.

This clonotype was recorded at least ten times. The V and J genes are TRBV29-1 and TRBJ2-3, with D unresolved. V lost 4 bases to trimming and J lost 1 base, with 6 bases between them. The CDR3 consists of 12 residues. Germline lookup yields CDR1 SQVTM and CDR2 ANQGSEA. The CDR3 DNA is TGCAGCGTTGGTGGCCGCACAGATACGCAGTATTTT. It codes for CSVGGRTDTQYF.

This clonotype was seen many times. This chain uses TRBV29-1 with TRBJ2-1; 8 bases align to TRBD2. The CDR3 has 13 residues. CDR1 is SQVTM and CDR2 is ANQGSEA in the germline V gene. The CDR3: CRATSGNWNEQFF. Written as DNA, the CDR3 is TGCAGGGCTACTAGCGGAAACTGGAATGAGCAGTTCTTC.

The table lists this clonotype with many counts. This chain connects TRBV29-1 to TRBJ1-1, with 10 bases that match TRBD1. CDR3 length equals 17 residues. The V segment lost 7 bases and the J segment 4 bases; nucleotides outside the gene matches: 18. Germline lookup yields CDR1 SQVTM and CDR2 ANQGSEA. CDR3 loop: CSAPTGGWSRASTEAFF. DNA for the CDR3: TGCAGCGCCCCGACAGGGGGCTGGTCGCGGGCCTCCACTGAAGCTTTCTTT.

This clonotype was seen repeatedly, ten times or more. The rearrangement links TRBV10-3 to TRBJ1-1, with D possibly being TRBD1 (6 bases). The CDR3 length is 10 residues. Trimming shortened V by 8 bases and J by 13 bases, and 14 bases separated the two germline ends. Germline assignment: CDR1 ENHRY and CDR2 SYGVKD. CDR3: CAIPTGNGFF. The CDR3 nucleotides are TGTGCCATCCCCACAGGGAATGGTTTCTTT.

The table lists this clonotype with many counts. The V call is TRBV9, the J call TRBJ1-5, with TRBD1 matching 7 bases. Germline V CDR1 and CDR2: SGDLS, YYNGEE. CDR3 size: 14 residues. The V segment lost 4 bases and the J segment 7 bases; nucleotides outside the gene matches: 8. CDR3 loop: CASSQRDRGQPQHF. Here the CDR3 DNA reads TGTGCCAGCAGCCAGAGGGACAGAGGACAGCCCCAGCATTTT.

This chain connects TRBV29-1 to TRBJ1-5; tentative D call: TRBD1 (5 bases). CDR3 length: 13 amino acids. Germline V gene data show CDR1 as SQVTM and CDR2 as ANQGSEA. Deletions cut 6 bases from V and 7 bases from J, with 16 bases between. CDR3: CSVGQGTLQPQHF. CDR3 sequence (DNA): TGCAGCGTGGGGCAGGGAACGTTACAGCCCCAGCATTTT.

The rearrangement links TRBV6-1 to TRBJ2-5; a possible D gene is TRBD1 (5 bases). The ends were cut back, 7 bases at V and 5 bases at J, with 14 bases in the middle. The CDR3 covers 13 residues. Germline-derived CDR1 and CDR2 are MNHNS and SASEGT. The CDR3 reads CASNTQGDETQYF. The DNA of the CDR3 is TGTGCCAGCAACACTCAGGGCGATGAGACCCAGTACTTC.

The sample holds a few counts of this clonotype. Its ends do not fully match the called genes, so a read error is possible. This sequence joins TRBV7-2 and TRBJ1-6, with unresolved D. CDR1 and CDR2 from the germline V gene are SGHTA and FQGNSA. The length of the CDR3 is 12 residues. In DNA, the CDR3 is TGTGCCAGCAGCGCCCCGAATTCACCCCCCCACTTT. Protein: CASSAPNSPPHF.

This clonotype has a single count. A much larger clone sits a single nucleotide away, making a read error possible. The CDR3 DNA reads TGTGCCATCAAGGGACAGGCGAACACCGGGGAGCGGTTTTTT. The encoded protein is CAIKGQANTGERFF. The chain carries TRBV10-3 and TRBJ2-2; 8 bases are a match to TRBD1. CDR1 and CDR2 from the germline V gene are ENHRY and SYGVKD. This CDR3 has 14 residues.

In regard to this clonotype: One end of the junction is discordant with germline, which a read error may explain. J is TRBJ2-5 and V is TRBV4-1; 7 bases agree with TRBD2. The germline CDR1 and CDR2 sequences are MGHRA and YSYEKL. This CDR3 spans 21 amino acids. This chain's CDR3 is CVSSQDGSYSVQRGLGETQYF. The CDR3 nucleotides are TGCGTCAGCAGCCAAGATGGGTCCTACAGCGTCCAGCGGGGCCTCGGAGAGACCCAGTACTTC.

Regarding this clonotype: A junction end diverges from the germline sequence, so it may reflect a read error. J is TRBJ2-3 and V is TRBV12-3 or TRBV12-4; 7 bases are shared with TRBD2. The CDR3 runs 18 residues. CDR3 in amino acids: CASSSARSSGVRTDMQYF. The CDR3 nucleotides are TGTGCCAGCAGTTCCGCCCGCTCTAGCGGAGTGAGAACAGATATGCAGTATTTT.

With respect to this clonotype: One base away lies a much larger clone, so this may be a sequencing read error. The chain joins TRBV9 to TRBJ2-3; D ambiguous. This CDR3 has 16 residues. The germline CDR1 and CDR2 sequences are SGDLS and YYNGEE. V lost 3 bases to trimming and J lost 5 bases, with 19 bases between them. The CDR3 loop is CASSAVRAHTGDTQYF. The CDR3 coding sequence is TGTGCCAGCAGCGCCGTTCGAGCCCACACGGGAGATACGCAGTATTTT. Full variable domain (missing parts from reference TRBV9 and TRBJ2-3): DSGVTQTPKHLITATGQRVTLRCSPRSGDLSVYWYQQSLDQGLQFLIQYYNGEERAKGNILERFSAQQFPDLHSELNLSSLELGDSALYFCASSAVRAHTGDTQYFGPGTRLTVL.

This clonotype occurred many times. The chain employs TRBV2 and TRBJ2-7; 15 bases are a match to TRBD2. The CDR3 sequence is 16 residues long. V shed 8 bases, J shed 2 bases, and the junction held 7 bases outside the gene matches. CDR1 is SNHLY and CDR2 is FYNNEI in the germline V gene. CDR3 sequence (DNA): TGTGCCAGCCATCCCCGGACTAGCGGGAGGGCCTACGAGCAGTACTTC. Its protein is CASHPRTSGRAYEQYF.

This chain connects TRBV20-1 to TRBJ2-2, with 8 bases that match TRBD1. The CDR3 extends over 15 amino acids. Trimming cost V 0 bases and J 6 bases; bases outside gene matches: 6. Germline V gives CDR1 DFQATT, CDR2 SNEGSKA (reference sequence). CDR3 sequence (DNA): TGCAGTGCTAGAGATGTCACAGGGGGTCCCGGGGAGCTGTTTTTT. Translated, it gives CSARDVTGGPGELFF.

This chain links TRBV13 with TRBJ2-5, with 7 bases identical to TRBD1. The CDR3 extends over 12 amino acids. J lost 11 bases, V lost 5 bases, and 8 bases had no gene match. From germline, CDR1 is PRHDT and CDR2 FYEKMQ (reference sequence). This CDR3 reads CASSAYTGEQYF. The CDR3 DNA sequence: TGTGCCAGCAGCGCATACACAGGGGAGCAGTACTTC.

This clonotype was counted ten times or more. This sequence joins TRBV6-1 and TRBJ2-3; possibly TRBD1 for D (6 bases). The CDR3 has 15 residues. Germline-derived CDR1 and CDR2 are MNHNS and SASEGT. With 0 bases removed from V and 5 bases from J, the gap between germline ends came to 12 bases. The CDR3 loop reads CASSEAQGSGDTQYF. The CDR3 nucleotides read TGTGCCAGCAGTGAAGCCCAGGGGAGTGGAGATACGCAGTATTTT.

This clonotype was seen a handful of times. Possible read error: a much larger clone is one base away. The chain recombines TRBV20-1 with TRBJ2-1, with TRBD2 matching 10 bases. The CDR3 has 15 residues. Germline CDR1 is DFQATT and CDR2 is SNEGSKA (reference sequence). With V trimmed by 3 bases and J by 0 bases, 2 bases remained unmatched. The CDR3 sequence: CSASASGSSYNEQFF. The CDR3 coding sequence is TGCAGTGCTAGCGCTAGCGGGAGCTCCTACAATGAGCAGTTCTTC.

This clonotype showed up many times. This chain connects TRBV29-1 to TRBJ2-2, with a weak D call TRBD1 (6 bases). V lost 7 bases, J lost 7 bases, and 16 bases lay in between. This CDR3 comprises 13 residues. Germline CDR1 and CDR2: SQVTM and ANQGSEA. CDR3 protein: CSGTDRSGGELFF. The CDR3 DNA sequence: TGCAGCGGGACCGACAGGTCCGGCGGGGAGCTGTTTTTT.

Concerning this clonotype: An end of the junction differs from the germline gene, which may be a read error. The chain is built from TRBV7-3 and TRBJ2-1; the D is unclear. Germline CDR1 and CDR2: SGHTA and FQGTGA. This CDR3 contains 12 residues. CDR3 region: CVSSTGASEQFF. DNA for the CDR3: TGTGTCAGCAGCACCGGAGCGAGTGAGCAGTTCTTC.

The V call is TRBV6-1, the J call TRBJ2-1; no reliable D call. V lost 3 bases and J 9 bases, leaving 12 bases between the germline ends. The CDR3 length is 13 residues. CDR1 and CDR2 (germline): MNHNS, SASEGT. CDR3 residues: CASSDQAWFEQFF. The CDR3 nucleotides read TGTGCCAGCAGTGATCAAGCTTGGTTTGAGCAGTTCTTC.

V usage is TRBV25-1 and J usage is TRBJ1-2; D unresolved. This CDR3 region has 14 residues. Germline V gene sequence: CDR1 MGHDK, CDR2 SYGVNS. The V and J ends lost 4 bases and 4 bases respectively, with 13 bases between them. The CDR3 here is CASSGRTGSYGYTF. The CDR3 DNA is TGTGCCAGCAGTGGAAGGACGGGTAGCTATGGCTACACCTTC.

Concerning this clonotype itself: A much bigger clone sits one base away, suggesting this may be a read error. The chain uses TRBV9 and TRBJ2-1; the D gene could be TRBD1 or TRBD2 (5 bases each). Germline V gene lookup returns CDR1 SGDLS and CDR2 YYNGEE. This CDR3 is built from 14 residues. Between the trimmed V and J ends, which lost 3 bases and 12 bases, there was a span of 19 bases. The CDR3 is CASSGGARGDGQFF. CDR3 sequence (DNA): TGTGCCAGCAGCGGTGGGGCTCGGGGCGATGGGCAGTTCTTC.

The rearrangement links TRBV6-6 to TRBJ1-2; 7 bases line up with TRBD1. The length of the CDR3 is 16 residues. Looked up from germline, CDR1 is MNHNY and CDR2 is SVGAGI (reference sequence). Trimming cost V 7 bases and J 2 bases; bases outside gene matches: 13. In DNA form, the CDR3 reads TGTGCCAGCACCGTCCTAAGGGACAGTGAAAACTATGGCTACACCTTC. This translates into CASTVLRDSENYGYTF.

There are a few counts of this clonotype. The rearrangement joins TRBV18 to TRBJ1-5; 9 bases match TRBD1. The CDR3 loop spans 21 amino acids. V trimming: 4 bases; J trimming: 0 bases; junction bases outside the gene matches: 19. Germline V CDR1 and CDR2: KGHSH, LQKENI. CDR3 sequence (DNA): TGTGCCAGCTCACTCCGGACAGGGGTTGATTATAGGGGGCCTAGCAATCAGCCCCAGCATTTT. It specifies CASSLRTGVDYRGPSNQPQHF.

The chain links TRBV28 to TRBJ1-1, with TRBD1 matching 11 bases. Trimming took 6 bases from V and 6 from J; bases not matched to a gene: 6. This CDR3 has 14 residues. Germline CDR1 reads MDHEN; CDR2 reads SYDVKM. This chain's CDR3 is CASSRDRGRAEAFF. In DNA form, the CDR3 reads TGTGCCAGCAGCCGGGACAGGGGGAGGGCTGAAGCTTTCTTT.

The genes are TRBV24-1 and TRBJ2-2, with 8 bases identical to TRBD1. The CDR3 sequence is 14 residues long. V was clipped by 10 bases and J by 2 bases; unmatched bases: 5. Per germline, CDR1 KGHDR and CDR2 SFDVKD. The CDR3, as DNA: TGTGCCACAAGGACAGGGAATAACACCGGGGAGCTGTTTTTT. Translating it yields CATRTGNNTGELFF.